This TCR beta chain was observed in a study of glioma-infiltrating T cells after dendritic cell vaccination. TCRdb keeps only in-frame clones here, not all; method: immunoSEQ multiplex PCR. The sample has some 73,000 clones; roughly 80% are singletons. From germline, CDR1 is MNHEY and CDR2 SMNVEV (reference sequence). The CDR3 has 15 residues. With 7 bases removed from V and 4 bases from J, the gap between germline ends came to 19 bases. This specimen was blood, taken before dendritic cell vaccination. This chain joins TRBV27 and TRBJ1-1; TRBD1 might be the D (5 bases). This clonotype originated in a human donor with glioblastoma. The CDR3 region is CASTPLGGSGTEAFF. CDR3 nucleotides: TGTGCCAGCACCCCGTTGGGGGGGAGCGGCACTGAAGCTTTCTTT.